This T cell receptor (beta chain) was observed in a study of OX40 agonist ivuxolimab in advanced cancers. Assay used: immunoSEQ multiplex PCR; TCRdb lists only in-frame clones, some missing. Found here are around 91,000 clones, 75% to 90% of them singletons; the top ten hold 0.19%. The germline gives CDR1 SEHNR, CDR2 FQNEAQ (reference sequence). CDR3 length: 15 amino acids. V dropped 5 bases and J dropped 4 bases, with 17 bases sitting between them. The chain recombines TRBV7-9 with TRBJ1-1; a weak D match, TRBD1 (6 bases). The specimen comprised CD4+ or CD8+ T cells sorted from blood, sampled in a trial of the OX40 agonist ivuxolimab. This receptor was taken from an adult with an advanced solid tumor such as melanoma, head and neck, liver or kidney cancer. The CDR3 bases are TGTGCCAGCAGCAGAGGGGGAGGGGTGGGCACTGAAGCTTTCTTT. This encodes CASSRGGGVGTEAFF.